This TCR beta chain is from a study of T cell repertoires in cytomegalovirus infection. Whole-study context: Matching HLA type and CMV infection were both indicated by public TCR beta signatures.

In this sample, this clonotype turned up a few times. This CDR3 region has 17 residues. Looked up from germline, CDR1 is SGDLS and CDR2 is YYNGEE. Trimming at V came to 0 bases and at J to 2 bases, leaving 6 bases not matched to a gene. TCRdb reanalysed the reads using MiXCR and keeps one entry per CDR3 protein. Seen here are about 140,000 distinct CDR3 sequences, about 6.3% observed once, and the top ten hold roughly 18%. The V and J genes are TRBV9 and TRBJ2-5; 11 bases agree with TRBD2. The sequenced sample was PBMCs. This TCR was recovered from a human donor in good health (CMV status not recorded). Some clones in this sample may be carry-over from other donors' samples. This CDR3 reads CASSVGLAGGWQETQYF. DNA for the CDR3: TGTGCCAGCAGCGTAGGGCTAGCGGGGGGCTGGCAAGAGACCCAGTACTTC.